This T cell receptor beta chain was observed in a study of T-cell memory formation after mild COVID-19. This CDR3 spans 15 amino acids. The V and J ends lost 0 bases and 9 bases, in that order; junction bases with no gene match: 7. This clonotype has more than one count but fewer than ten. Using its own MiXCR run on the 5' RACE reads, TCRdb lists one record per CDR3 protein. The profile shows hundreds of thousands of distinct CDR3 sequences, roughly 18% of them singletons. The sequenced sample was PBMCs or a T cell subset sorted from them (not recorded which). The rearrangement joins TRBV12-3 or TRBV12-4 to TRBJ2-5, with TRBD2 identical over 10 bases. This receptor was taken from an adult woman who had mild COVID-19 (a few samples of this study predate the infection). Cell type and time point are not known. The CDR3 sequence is CASSLASGGAAPQYF. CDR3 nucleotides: TGTGCCAGCAGTTTAGCGAGCGGGGGGGCAGCTCCCCAGTACTTC.